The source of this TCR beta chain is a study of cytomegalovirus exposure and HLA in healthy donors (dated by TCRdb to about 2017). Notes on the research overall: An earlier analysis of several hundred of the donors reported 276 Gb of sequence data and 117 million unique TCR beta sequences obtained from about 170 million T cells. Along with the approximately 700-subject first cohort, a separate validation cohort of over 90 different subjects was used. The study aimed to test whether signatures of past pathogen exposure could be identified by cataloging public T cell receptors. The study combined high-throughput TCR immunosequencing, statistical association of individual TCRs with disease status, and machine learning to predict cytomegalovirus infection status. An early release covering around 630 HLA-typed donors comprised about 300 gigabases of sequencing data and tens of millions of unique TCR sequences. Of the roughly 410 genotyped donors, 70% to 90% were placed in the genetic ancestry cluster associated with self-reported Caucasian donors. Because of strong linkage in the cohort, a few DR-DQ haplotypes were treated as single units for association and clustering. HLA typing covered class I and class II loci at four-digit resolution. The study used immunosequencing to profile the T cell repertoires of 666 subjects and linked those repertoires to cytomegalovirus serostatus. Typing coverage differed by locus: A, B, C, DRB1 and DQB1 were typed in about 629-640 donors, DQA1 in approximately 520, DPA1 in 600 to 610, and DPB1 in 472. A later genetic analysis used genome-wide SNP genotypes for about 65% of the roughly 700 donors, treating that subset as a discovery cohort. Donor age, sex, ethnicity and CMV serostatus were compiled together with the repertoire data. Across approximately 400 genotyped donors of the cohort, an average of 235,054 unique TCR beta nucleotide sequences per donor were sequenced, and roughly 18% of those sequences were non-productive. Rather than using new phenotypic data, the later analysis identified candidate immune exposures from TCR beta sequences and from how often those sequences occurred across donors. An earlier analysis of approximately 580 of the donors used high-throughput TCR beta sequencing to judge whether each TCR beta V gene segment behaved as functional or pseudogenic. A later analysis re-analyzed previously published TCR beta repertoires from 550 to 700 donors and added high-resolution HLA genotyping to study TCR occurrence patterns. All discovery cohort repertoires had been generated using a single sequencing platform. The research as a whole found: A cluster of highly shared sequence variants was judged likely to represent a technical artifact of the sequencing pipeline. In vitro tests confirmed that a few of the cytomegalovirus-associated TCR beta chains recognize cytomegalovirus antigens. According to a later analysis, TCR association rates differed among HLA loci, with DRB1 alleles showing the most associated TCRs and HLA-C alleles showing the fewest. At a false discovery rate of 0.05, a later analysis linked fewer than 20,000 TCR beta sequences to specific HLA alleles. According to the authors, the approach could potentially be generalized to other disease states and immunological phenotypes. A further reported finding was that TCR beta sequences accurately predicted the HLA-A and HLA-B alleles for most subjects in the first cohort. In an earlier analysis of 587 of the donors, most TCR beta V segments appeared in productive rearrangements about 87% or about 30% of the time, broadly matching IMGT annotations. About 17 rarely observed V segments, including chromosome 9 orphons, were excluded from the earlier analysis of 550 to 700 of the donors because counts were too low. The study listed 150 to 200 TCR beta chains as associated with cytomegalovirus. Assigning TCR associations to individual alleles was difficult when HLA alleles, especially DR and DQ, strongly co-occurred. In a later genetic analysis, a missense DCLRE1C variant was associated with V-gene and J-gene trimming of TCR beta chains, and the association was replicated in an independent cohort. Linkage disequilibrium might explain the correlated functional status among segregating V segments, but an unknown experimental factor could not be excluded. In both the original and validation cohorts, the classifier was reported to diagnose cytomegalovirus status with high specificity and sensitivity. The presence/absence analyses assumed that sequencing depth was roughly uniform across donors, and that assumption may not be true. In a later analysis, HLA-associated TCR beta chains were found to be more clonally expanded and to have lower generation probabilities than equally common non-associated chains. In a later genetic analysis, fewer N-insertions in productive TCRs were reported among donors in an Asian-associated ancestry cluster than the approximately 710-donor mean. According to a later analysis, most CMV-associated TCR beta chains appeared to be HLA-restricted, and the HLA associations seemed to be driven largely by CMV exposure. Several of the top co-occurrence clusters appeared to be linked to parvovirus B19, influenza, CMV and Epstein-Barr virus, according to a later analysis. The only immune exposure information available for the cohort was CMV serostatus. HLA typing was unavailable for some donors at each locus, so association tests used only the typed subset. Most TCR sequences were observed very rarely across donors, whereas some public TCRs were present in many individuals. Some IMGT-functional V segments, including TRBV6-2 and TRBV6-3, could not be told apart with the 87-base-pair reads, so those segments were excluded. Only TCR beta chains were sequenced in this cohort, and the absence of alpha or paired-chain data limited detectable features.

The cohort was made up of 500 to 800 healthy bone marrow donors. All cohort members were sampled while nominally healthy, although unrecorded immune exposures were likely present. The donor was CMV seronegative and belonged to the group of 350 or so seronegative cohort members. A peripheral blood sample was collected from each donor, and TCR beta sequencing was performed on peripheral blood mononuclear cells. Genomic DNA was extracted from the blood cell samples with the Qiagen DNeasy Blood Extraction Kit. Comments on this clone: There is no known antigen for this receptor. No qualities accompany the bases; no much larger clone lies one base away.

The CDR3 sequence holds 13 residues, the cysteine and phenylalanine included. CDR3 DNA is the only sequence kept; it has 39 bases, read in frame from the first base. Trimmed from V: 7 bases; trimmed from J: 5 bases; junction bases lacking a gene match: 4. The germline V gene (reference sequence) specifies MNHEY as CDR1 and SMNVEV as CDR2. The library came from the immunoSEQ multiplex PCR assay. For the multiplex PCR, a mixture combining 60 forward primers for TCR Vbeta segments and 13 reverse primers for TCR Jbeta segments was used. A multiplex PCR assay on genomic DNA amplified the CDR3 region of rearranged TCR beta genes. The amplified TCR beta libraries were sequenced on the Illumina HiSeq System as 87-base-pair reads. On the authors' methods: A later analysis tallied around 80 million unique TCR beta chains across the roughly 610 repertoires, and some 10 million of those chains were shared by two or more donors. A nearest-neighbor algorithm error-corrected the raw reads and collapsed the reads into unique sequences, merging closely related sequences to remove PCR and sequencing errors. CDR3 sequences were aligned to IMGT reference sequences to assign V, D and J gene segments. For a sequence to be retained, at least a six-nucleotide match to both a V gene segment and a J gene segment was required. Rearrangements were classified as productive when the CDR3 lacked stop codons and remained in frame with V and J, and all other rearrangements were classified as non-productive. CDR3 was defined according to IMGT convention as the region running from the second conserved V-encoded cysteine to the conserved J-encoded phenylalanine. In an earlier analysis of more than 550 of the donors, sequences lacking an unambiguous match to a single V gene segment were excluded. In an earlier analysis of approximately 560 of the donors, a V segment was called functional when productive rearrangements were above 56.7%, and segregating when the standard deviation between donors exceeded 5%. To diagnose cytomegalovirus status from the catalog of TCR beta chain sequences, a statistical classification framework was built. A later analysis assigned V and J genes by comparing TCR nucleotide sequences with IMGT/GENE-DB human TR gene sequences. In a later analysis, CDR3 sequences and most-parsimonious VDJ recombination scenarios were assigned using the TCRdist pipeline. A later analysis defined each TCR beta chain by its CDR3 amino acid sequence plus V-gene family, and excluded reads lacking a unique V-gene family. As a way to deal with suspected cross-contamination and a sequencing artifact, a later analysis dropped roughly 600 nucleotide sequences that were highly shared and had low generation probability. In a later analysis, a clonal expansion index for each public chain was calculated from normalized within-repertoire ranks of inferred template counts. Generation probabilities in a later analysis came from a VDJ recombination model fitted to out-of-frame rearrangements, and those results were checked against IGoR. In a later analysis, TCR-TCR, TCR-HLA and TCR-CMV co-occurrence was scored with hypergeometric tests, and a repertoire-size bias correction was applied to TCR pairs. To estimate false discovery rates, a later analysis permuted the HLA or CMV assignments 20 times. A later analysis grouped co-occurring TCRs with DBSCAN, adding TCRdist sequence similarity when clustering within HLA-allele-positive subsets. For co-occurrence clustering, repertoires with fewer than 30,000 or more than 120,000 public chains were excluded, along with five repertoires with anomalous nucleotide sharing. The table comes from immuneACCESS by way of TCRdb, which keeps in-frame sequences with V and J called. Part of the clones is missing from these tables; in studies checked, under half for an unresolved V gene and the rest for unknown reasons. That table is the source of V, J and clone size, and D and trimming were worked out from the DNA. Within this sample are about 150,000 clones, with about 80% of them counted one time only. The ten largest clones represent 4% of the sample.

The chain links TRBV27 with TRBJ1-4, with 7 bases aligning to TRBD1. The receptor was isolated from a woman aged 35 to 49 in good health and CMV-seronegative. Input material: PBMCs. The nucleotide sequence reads TGTGCCAGCACCGACAGGGAGAATGAAAAACTGTTTTTT. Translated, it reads CASTDRENEKLFF.